Reported below is one T cell receptor (beta chain). What it binds is unknown. This entry is derived from a study of cytomegalovirus exposure and HLA in healthy donors. Whole-study results and caveats: Reported performance of the classifier showed diagnosis of cytomegalovirus status with high specificity and sensitivity. Rare sequences made up most TCRs, while some public TCRs were found in many donors.

The length of the CDR3 is 14 residues. Germline V lookup: CDR1 SGHDT, CDR2 YYEEEE. V shed 3 bases, J shed 5 bases, and the junction held 3 bases outside the gene matches. Data came from immunoSEQ multiplex PCR; TCRdb stores just in-frame clones and leaves some out. The sample gives around 300,000 clones, about 85% of which show up once; 1.2% is in the top ten. The donors formed part of the 120-subject validation cohort, distinct from the roughly 640-subject first cohort. The sample comprised PBMCs. The V gene is TRBV5-6, the J gene TRBJ2-1; 9 nucleotides line up with TRBD2. The receptor comes from a woman younger than 45 in good health and CMV-seropositive. In nucleotides, the CDR3 is TGTGCCAGCAGCTCTAGCGGGATACACAATGAGCAGTTCTTC. Protein product: CASSSSGIHNEQFF. The whole variable domain, filled in from reference TRBV5-6 and TRBJ2-1, reads DAGVTQSPTHLIKTRGQQVTLRCSPKSGHDTVSWYQQALGQGPQFIFQYYEEEERQRGNFPDRFSGHQFPNYSSELNVNALLLGDSALYLCASSSSGIHNEQFFGPGTRLTVL.